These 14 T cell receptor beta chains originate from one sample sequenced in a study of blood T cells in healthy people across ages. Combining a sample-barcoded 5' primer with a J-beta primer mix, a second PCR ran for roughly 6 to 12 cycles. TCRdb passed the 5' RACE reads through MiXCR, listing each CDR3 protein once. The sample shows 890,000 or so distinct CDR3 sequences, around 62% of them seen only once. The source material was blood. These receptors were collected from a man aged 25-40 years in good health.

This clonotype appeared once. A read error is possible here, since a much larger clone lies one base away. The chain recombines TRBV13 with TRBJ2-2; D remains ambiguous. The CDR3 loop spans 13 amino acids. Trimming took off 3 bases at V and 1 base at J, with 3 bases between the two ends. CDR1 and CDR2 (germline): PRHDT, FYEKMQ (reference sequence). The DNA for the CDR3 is TGTGCCAGCAGCTTCGGGAACACCGGGGAGCTGTTTTTT. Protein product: CASSFGNTGELFF.

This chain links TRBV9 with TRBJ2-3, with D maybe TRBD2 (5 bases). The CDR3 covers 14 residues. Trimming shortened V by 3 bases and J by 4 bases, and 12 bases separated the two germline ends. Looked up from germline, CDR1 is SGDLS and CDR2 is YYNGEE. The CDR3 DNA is TGTGCCAGCAGCGACCGGTGGGGAGCAGATACGCAGTATTTT. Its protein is CASSDRWGADTQYF.

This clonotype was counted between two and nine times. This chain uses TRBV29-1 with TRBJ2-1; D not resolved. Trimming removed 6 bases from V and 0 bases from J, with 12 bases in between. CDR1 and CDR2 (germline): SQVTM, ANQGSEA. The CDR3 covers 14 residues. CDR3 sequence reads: CSVPGRSSYNEQFF. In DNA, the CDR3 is TGCAGCGTCCCCGGGCGGAGCTCCTACAATGAGCAGTTCTTC.

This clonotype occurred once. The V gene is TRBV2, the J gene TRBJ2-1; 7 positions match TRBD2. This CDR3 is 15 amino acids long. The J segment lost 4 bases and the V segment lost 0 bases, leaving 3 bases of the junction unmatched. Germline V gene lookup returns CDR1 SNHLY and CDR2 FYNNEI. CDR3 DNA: TGTGCCAGCAGTGAAGCCCTAGCGGATTACAATGAGCAGTTCTTC. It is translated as CASSEALADYNEQFF.

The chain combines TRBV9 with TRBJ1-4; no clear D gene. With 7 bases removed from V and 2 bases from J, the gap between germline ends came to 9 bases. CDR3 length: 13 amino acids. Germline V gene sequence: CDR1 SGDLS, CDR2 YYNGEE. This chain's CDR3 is CASGSSTNEKLFF. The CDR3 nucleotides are TGTGCCAGCGGTAGCAGTACTAATGAAAAACTGTTTTTT.

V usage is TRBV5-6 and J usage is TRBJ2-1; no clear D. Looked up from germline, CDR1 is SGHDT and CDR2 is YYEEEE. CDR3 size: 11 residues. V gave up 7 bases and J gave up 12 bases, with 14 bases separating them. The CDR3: CASGRPPTQFF. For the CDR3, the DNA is TGTGCCAGCGGACGACCACCTACGCAGTTCTTC.

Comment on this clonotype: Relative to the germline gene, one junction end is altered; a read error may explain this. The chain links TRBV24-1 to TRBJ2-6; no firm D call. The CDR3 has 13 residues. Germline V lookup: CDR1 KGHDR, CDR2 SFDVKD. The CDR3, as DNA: TGTGCCACCCGTGATTCTGGGGCCAACGTCCTGACTTTC. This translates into CATRDSGANVLTF.

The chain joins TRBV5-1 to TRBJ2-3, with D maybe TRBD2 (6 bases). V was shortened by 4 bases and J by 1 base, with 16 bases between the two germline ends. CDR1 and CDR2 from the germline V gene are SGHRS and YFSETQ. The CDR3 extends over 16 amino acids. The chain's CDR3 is CASSPEGRRGTDTQYF. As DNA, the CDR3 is TGCGCCAGCAGCCCGGAGGGGCGAAGGGGCACAGATACGCAGTATTTT.

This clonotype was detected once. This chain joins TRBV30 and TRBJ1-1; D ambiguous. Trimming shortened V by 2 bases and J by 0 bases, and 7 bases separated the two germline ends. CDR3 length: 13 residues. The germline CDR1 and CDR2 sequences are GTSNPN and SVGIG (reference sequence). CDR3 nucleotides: TGTGCCTGGAGTAGAGCCGTGAACACTGAAGCTTTCTTT. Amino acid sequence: CAWSRAVNTEAFF.

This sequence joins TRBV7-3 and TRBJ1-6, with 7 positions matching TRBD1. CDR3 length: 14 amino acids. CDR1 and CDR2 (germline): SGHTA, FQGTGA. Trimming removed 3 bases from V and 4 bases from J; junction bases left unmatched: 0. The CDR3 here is CASSLTGYNSPLHF. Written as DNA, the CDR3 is TGTGCCAGCAGCTTGACAGGGTATAATTCACCCCTCCACTTT.

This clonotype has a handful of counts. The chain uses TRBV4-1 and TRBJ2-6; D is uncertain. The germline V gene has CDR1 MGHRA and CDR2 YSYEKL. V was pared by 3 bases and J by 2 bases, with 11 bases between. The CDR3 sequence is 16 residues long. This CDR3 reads CASSQKGLTGANVLTF. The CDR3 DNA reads TGCGCCAGCAGCCAGAAGGGCCTAACTGGGGCCAACGTCCTGACTTTC.

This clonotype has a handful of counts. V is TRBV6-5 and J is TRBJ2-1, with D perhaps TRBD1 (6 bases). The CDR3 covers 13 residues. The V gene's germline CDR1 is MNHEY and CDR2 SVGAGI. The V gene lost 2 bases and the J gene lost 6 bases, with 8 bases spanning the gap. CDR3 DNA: TGTGCCAGCAGTTACCGGGACATCAATGAGCAGTTCTTC. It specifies CASSYRDINEQFF.

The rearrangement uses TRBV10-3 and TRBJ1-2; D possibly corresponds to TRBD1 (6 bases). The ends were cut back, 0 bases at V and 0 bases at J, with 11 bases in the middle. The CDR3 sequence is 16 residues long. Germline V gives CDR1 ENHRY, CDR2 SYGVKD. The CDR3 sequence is CAISESGRGTNYGYTF. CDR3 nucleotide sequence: TGTGCCATCAGTGAGTCAGGAAGGGGGACTAACTATGGCTACACCTTC.

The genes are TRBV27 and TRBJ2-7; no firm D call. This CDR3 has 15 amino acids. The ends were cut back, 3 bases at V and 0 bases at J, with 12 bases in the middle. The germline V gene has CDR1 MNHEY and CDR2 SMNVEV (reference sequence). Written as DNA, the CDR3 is TGTGCCAGCAGTTTGTCTTTCTCAAACTCCTACGAGCAGTACTTC. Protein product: CASSLSFSNSYEQYF.